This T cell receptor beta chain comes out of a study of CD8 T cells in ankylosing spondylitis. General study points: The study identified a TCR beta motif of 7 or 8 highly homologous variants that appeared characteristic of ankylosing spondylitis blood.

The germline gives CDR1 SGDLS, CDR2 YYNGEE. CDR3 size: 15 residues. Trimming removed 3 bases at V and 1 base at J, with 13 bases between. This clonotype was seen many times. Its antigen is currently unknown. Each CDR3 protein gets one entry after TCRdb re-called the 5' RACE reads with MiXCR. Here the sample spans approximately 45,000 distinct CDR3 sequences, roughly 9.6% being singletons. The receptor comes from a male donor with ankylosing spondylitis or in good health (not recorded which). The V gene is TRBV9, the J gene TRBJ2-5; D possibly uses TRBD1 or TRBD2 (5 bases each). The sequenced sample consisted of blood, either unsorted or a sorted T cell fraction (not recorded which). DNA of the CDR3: TGTGCCAGCAGCGAAACGGGGCGCTTCCAAGAGACCCAGTACTTC. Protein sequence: CASSETGRFQETQYF.